The source of this T cell receptor beta chain is a study of CD8+CD57+ T cells in acquired aplastic anemia. Study in general: The mean DNA yield obtained from sorted CD4+ and CD8+ cells came to 3 to 3.5 ug. There were roughly 10 million reads, on average, for CD4+ cells from healthy donors. Study-level points and caveats: Patient and control CD8+ Simpson's diversity was not significantly different. A set of twenty-nine CD8+ CDR3 sequences was shared between patients and controls, and these sequences appeared highly expressed in patients.

Template material for TCR beta VDJ and CDR3 profiling consisted of genomic DNA. TCRdb re-called the reads through MiXCR, storing one row per CDR3 protein. The table has 150,000 to 200,000 distinct CDR3 sequences, 35% to 50% seen once. CDR1 and CDR2 (germline): SNHLY, FYNNEI. V was cut by 1 base and J by 4 bases, with 4 bases left in between. The CDR3 length is 12 residues. The sample holds one count of this clonotype. What it binds is not known. V usage is TRBV2 and J usage is TRBJ2-5, with no clear D. The sample comprised sorted CD4+, CD8+, or CD8+CD57+ T cells (not recorded which) from PBMCs. The clonotype comes from a human donor in good health. The CDR3 protein is CASSEGGETQYF. The CDR3 DNA sequence: TGTGCCAGCAGTGAAGGGGGAGAGACCCAGTACTTC.